This entry is about one TCR beta chain. The antigen is unknown. Trimming took 0 bases from V and 4 from J, leaving 12 bases between them. CDR3 size: 15 residues. Germline V gene sequence: CDR1 LGHNA, CDR2 YSLEER. This sample stems from a study of T cell repertoires in cytomegalovirus infection. Study in general: HLA-C-restricted CMV epitopes, recently identified, and well-studied HLA-B-restricted ones were used by the study. CMV infection together with matching HLA type was indicated by public TCR beta signatures.

The study's findings and limits: Clonotype analysis showed dominance of the ex vivo response by HLA-C-restricted CMV-specific TCR beta clonotypes.

In TCRdb, the reads were re-called with MiXCR into one record per CDR3 protein. The sample has some 110,000 distinct CDR3 sequences; roughly a third are singletons. Sample: CD8+ T cells from cultured PBMCs, taken from culture after CMV antigen stimulation. The chain is built from TRBV4-3 and TRBJ1-2, with D possibly being TRBD1 (6 bases). The clonotype was recovered from a human donor in good health (CMV status not recorded). Some clones in this sample may be carry-over from other donors' samples. CDR3 in amino acids: CASSQDSQGIYGYTF. The CDR3 DNA reads as TGCGCCAGCAGCCAAGACTCACAGGGAATCTATGGCTACACCTTC.